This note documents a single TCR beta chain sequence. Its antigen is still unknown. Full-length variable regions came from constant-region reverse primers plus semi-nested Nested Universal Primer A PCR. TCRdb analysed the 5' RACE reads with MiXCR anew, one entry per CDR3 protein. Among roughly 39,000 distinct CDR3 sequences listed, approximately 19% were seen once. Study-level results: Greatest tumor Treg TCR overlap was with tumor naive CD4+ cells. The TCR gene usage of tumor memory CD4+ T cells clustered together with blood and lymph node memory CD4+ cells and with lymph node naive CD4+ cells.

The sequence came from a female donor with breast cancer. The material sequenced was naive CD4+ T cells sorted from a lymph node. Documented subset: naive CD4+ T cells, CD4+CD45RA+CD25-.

CDR3 DNA sequence: TGCGCCAGCAGCCAAGAGATGAGGGTACAAGAGACCCAGTACTTC. It encodes CASSQEMRVQETQYF. The V gene is TRBV4-3, the J gene TRBJ2-5; TRBD2 is a possible D gene (5 bases). Germline V gene sequence: CDR1 LGHNA, CDR2 YSLEER. The CDR3 runs 15 residues. The V and J ends lost 0 bases and 2 bases respectively, with 10 bases between them.